The 26 T cell receptor beta chains in this list originate from one sample, sequenced in a study of tumor and adjacent non-tumor tissue in lung cancer. This sample's RNA came from whole unsorted tissue. Distant lung tissue was collected more than 3 cm away from the tumor edge. The library came from three nested PCR rounds adapted from ARM-PCR protocols. One entry per CDR3 protein results from TCRdb running MiXCR on the multiplex PCR reads. This table has approximately 100,000 distinct CDR3 sequences, approximately 60% appearing once. The sample consisted of distant non-tumor lung tissue. The receptors originated from a man younger than 40 with non-small cell lung cancer.

This sequence joins TRBV24-1 and TRBJ1-6; D unresolved. Looked up from germline, CDR1 is KGHDR and CDR2 is SFDVKD. Deletions cut 10 bases from V and 3 bases from J, with 9 bases between. The length of the CDR3 is 13 residues. CDR3 sequence: CATAASYNSPLHF. The CDR3 DNA sequence: TGTGCCACAGCAGCCAGCTATAATTCACCCCTCCACTTT.

V gene TRBV4-1 combines with J gene TRBJ1-1, with D hard to call. V was clipped by 0 bases and J by 5 bases, with 19 bases between them. The CDR3 consists of 17 residues. Germline V gene lookup returns CDR1 MGHRA and CDR2 YSYEKL. The CDR3 sequence: CASSQEFDKRGTTEAFF. Here the CDR3 DNA reads TGCGCCAGCAGCCAAGAATTTGACAAGAGAGGAACTACTGAAGCTTTCTTT.

Details on this clonotype: It may be a read error: a sequence one base away is much more abundant. J is TRBJ2-1 and V is TRBV20-1; D could derive from TRBD1 or TRBD2 (5 bases each). The CDR3 sequence is 15 residues long. V was cut by 6 bases and J by 6 bases, with 21 bases left in between. The germline gives CDR1 DFQATT, CDR2 SNEGSKA (reference sequence). CDR3 sequence (DNA): TGCAGTGCCCTAGGGGAGCGGCGCCAATTCAATGAGCAGTTCTTC. Translated: CSALGERRQFNEQFF.

As to this clonotype: A read error may produce the germline difference seen at one junction end. The CDR3 loop is CASSQGGGGKYF. The CDR3 coding sequence is TGTGCCAGTAGCCAAGGAGGGGGCGGGAAGTACTTC. V is TRBV4-2 and J is TRBJ2-7; D is perhaps TRBD1 (7 bases). Germline CDR1 is LGHNA and CDR2 is YNFKEQ. This CDR3 has 12 amino acids.

This clonotype appeared a few times. A much larger clonotype is one base distant, so this may be a read error. V and J are TRBV20-1 and TRBJ1-6; no clear D. The CDR3 extends over 13 amino acids. Germline lookup yields CDR1 DFQATT and CDR2 SNEGSKA (reference sequence). Trimming removed 0 bases at V and 9 bases at J, with 9 bases between. CDR3 protein: CSAREVGSSPLHF. CDR3 nucleotides: TGCAGTGCTAGAGAAGTTGGAAGTTCACCCCTCCACTTT.

On this clonotype itself: It is likely a read error, because the conserved phenylalanine at the end of the CDR3 is missing. The rearrangement joins TRBV11-2 to TRBJ2-1, with TRBD2 identical over 10 bases. CDR3 length equals 14 residues. Germline V gives CDR1 SGHAT, CDR2 FQNNGV. The CDR3 region is CASASGGPYNEQFL. The CDR3 nucleotides read TGCGCCAGCGCTAGCGGGGGACCCTACAATGAGCAGTTCCTC.

This clonotype was recorded many times. The genes are TRBV13 and TRBJ2-5; D might be TRBD1 (5 bases). V lost 2 bases to trimming and J lost 1 base, with 8 bases between them. This CDR3 has 14 amino acids. Germline CDR1 reads PRHDT; CDR2 reads FYEKMQ (reference sequence). DNA for the CDR3: TGTGCCAGCAGCTTAAGGGGTTCCCAAGAGACCCAGTACTTC. As protein: CASSLRGSQETQYF.

This clonotype was observed a handful of times. In DNA, the CDR3 is TGCAGTGCCATAGCGGGAGAGGGTGGAGGTGAGCAGTTCTTC. Its protein is CSAIAGEGGGEQFF. The chain links TRBV20-1 to TRBJ2-1; 9 nucleotides line up with TRBD2. There are 14 residues in the CDR3. The trim removed 6 bases at V and 9 bases at J, leaving 12 bases unmatched. Germline values: CDR1 DFQATT, CDR2 SNEGSKA (reference sequence).

This chain connects TRBV11-1 to TRBJ2-3, with TRBD2 matching 7 bases. Germline V lookup: CDR1 SGHAT, CDR2 FQDESV (reference sequence). The J segment lost 5 bases and the V segment lost 5 bases, leaving 10 bases of the junction unmatched. The length of the CDR3 is 15 residues. The CDR3 reads CASSPTGGNIDTQYF. In nucleotides, the CDR3 is TGTGCCAGCAGCCCAACGGGGGGTAACATAGATACGCAGTATTTT.

Worth noting for this clonotype: This sequence may be a read error, since a much larger clone differs from it by one base. The chain couples TRBV12-3 or TRBV12-4 to TRBJ2-3; TRBD1 agrees at 9 bases. This CDR3 comprises 15 residues. CDR3 sequence: CVSSPGTGRIDTQYF. The CDR3 DNA reads as TGTGTCAGCAGCCCCGGGACAGGGCGAATAGATACGCAGTATTTT.

At least ten counts were recorded for this clonotype. The chain combines TRBV29-1 with TRBJ2-1; D is ambiguous. V was shortened by 4 bases and J by 8 bases, with 15 bases between the two germline ends. The CDR3 consists of 13 residues. Germline V gene data show CDR1 as SQVTM and CDR2 as ANQGSEA. The CDR3 DNA reads as TGCAGCGTTGTGGCCCAAATCGAGGATGAGCAGTTCTTC. Protein: CSVVAQIEDEQFF.

Remarks on this clonotype: The germline gene is not matched at one end of the junction; a read error may be the cause. CDR3: CARSVAGGTNTQYF. In DNA form, the CDR3 reads TGTGCCAGAAGTGTAGCGGGGGGCACAAATACGCAGTATTTT. V usage is TRBV6-4 and J usage is TRBJ2-3; 10 nucleotides align to TRBD2. The germline V gene has CDR1 MRHNA and CDR2 SNTAGT. CDR3 length: 14 residues.

Concerning this clonotype: Germline and junction disagree at one end, which may indicate a read error. CDR3 amino acids: CASSQGVGGDTDTQYF. DNA of the CDR3: TGTGCTAGCAGCCAAGGGGTGGGCGGGGACACAGATACGCAGTATTTT. The gene calls are TRBV4-3 and TRBJ2-3; maybe TRBD2 (6 bases). CDR3 size: 16 residues. Germline V gives CDR1 LGHNA, CDR2 YSLEER.

As regards this clonotype: As the CDR3 is not closed by the conserved phenylalanine or tryptophan, this likely results from a read error. The J gene is TRBJ2-7, the V gene TRBV5-1; D remains unclear. The V end was cut by 1 base, the J end by 2 bases, with 10 bases between. CDR1 is SGHRS, CDR2 YFSETQ, per germline. There are 14 residues in the CDR3. The CDR3 DNA reads as TGCGCCAGCAGCTTGAGGACGGACCCCTACGAGCAGTACTAC. The encoded protein is CASSLRTDPYEQYY.

A note on this clonotype: The germline gene is not matched at one end of the junction; a read error may be the cause. V gene TRBV29-1 combines with J gene TRBJ2-5, with 13 nucleotides matching TRBD2. This CDR3 is built from 17 residues. Germline V lookup: CDR1 SQVTM, CDR2 ANQGSEA. The CDR3 region is CSVDGLAGVGGQETQCF. CDR3 bases: TGCAGCGTTGATGGACTAGCGGGGGTAGGAGGGCAAGAGACCCAGTGTTTC.

Notes on this clonotype: The junction does not match germline at one end; this may be a read error. The chain employs TRBV4-1 and TRBJ2-7, with a tentative D call TRBD2 (6 bases). The CDR3 has 16 amino acids. Germline values: CDR1 MGHRA, CDR2 YSYEKL. The CDR3 DNA reads as TGCGTCAGCAGCCAAGATGGGCCAGCGGGCCGCTACGAGCAGTACTTC. Translating it yields CVSSQDGPAGRYEQYF.

The chain has TRBV11-2 and TRBJ2-7, with 7 bases fitting TRBD1. J was trimmed by 4 bases and V by 2 bases; bases with no gene match: 8. CDR3 length: 15 amino acids. The germline CDR1 and CDR2 sequences are SGHAT and FQNNGV. The DNA for the CDR3 is TGTGCCAGCAGCTTAAGCAGGGGGAGCTCATACGAGCAGTACTTC. Protein sequence: CASSLSRGSSYEQYF.

The CDR3 here is CASNPDYVNTGELFF. The CDR3 DNA follows: TGTGCCAGTAATCCGGACTACGTGAACACCGGGGAGCTGTTTTTT. This sequence joins TRBV12-3 or TRBV12-4 and TRBJ2-2, with D tentatively TRBD2 (6 bases). Trimming left V 9 bases short and J 1 base short, with 15 bases between. The CDR3 covers 15 residues.

This clonotype showed up just a few times. The junction shows a germline mismatch at one end, possibly a read error. This chain uses TRBV12-3 or TRBV12-4 with TRBJ2-7, with D possibly called TRBD1 or TRBD2 (5 bases each). CDR3 size: 12 residues. CDR3 residues: CASCLGTYEQYF. In nucleotides, the CDR3 is TGTGCCAGCTGTTTGGGGACCTACGAGCAATACTTC.

The gene calls are TRBV19 and TRBJ2-5; D not certain. With 1 base removed from V and 2 bases from J, the gap between germline ends came to 8 bases. This CDR3 region has 14 residues. CDR1 and CDR2 (germline): LNHDA, SQIVND (reference sequence). CDR3 DNA: TGTGCCAGTAGTATAGGGTATCAACAAGAGACCCAGTACTTC. Residues: CASSIGYQQETQYF.

This clonotype was detected ten times or more. V gene TRBV7-9 combines with J gene TRBJ1-2; a possible D gene is TRBD1 (5 bases). The CDR3 contains 13 residues. Trimming removed 5 bases at V and 4 bases at J, with 11 bases between. CDR1 and CDR2 (germline): SEHNR, FQNEAQ (reference sequence). The CDR3 DNA reads TGTGCCAGCAGCCCAGCGGGGACCTATGGCTACACCTTC. This translates into CASSPAGTYGYTF.

This clonotype has a handful of counts. The CDR3 ends on some other residue instead of the conserved phenylalanine or tryptophan, so this is likely a read error. The CDR3 sequence is CSARDPAGRGTEAFL. In nucleotides, the CDR3 is TGCAGTGCTAGAGATCCGGCAGGGAGAGGCACTGAAGCTTTCCTT. This chain uses TRBV20-1 with TRBJ1-1; a weak D match, TRBD1 (5 bases). This CDR3 region has 15 residues. Deletions cut 0 bases from V and 4 bases from J, with 15 bases between. Per germline, CDR1 DFQATT and CDR2 SNEGSKA (reference sequence).

The table lists this clonotype with many counts. J is TRBJ2-7 and V is TRBV20-1, with 11 bases that match TRBD2. This CDR3 has 16 residues. CDR1 DFQATT and CDR2 SNEGSKA come from the germline V gene (reference sequence). Unmatched junction bases numbered 7, after V lost 3 bases and J lost 0 bases. The DNA of the CDR3 is TGCAGTGCTAGTTGGGCTAGCGGGGGGAGCTCCTACGAGCAGTACTTC. Protein sequence: CSASWASGGSSYEQYF.

The sample holds many counts of this clonotype. V is TRBV6-1 and J is TRBJ2-1, with D uncertain. V lost 0 bases and J lost 9, with 9 bases in between. The CDR3 length is 13 residues. The germline gives CDR1 MNHNS, CDR2 SASEGT. This chain's CDR3 is CASSEAGVAEQFF. CDR3 DNA: TGTGCCAGCAGTGAAGCGGGCGTAGCTGAGCAGTTCTTC.

Comments on this clonotype: A read error may explain this, as a much larger clone is one base away. This chain links TRBV20-1 with TRBJ1-3; D unclear. Germline V gives CDR1 DFQATT, CDR2 SNEGSKA (reference sequence). The CDR3 is 17 residues long. CDR3 amino acids: CSARDRRGSLSGNTVYF. The DNA for the CDR3 is TGCAGTGCTAGAGATCGCCGTGGCAGTTTAAGTGGAAACACCGTATATTTT.

On this clonotype: One end of the junction is discordant with germline, which a read error may explain. The J gene is TRBJ2-3, the V gene TRBV5-1; D not certain. CDR1 is SGHRS and CDR2 is YFSETQ in the germline V gene. CDR3 length equals 13 residues. CDR3 bases: TGCGCCGGCAGCTATAGCCCGTCAGATAGGCAGTATTTT. Translation gives CAGSYSPSDRQYF.